This T cell receptor (beta chain) was obtained from a study of blood T cell repertoires in COVID-19. Turning to the study itself: COVID-19 samples, acute and convalescent, were from the United States, Italy and Spain.

A Seattle source enrolled patients during active infection and followed them longitudinally. The germline gives CDR1 MNHEY, CDR2 SMNVEV (reference sequence). J lost 1 base, V lost 5 bases, and 2 bases had no gene match. The CDR3 has 14 amino acids. Per the authors' pipeline: Amplification from reference gene primers served as the basis for estimated nucleated cell counts. Sequenced by immunoSEQ multiplex PCR; TCRdb stores in-frame clones only, minus some. V and J calls plus clone size are reproduced from that table; the DNA served to infer D and trimming. Counted here are fewer than 200,000 clones, about 85% occurring once; the ten biggest clones make up approximately 8%.

The sequencing input was peripheral blood. This clonotype originated in an elderly woman with COVID-19, enrolled during active disease. The chain carries TRBV27 and TRBJ1-5; 7 bases are shared with TRBD1. The CDR3, as DNA: TGTGCCAGCAGTCCAGGGGGGAGCAATCAGCCCCAGCATTTT. It encodes CASSPGGSNQPQHF.